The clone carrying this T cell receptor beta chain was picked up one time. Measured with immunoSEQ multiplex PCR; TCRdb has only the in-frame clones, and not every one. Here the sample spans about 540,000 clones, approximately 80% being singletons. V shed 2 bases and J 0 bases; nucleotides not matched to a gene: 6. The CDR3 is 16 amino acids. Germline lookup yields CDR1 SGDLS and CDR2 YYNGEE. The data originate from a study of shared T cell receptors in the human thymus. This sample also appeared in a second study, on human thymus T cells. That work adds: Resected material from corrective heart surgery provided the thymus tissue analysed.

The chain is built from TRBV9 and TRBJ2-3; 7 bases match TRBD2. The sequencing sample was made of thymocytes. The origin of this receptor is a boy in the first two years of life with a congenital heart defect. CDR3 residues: CASSVGGTPSTDTQYF. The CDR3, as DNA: TGTGCCAGCAGCGTGGGAGGGACCCCTAGCACAGATACGCAGTATTTT.